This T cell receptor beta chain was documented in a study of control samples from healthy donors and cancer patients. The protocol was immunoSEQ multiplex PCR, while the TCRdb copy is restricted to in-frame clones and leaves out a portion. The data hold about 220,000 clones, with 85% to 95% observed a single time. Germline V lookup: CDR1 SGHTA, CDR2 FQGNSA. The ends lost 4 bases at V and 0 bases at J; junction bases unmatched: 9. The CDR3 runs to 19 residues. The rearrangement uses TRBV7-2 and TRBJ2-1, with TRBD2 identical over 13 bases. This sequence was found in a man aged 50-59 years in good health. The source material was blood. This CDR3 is CASSSKTSGGSSSYNEQFF. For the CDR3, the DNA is TGTGCCAGCAGCTCTAAGACTAGCGGGGGGTCGAGCTCCTACAATGAGCAGTTCTTC.